Below, one TCR beta chain is given with its context. This sample is drawn from a study of blood T cell repertoires in COVID-19. Clones were read by immunoSEQ multiplex PCR, and TCRdb kept only the in-frame ones, dropping some. The data contain some 100,000 clones, roughly 92% of them seen just once; the ten biggest clones take up 0.97%. The V and J ends lost 4 bases and 4 bases, in that order; junction bases with no gene match: 7. Germline CDR1 is LGHDT and CDR2 is YNNKEL (reference sequence). This CDR3 comprises 15 residues. This clonotype was obtained from a man in his sixties with acute or convalescent COVID-19. This rearrangement joins TRBV3-1 (or the pseudogene TRBV3-2) to TRBJ1-1; 9 bases are a match to TRBD1. Sequencing used peripheral blood. CDR3 loop: CASSPLQGAGTEAFF. As DNA, the CDR3 is TGTGCCAGCAGCCCCTTACAGGGGGCGGGCACTGAAGCTTTCTTT.